The clone carrying this T cell receptor (beta chain) was detected a few times. This entry belongs to a study of T-cell memory formation after mild COVID-19. The CDR3 has 13 amino acids. The V gene lost 7 bases and the J gene lost 6 bases, with 15 bases spanning the gap. TCRdb reanalysed the 5' RACE reads using MiXCR and keeps one entry per CDR3 protein. The sample has about 470,000 distinct CDR3 sequences, about 23% seen once. The receptor was isolated from an adult woman who had mild COVID-19 (a few samples of this study predate the infection). Cell type and time point are not known. The sample consisted of PBMCs or a T cell subset sorted from them (not recorded which). This sequence joins TRBV12-3 or TRBV12-4 and TRBJ1-1, with D perhaps matching TRBD1 (6 bases). The CDR3 is CASTTGKYSEAFF. The DNA of the CDR3 is TGTGCCAGCACCACAGGGAAATACTCTGAAGCTTTCTTT.